Each of the 9 T cell receptor beta chains below was sequenced from the same sample in a study of T-cell memory formation after mild COVID-19. TCRdb reprocessed the 5' RACE reads via MiXCR and lists one record per CDR3 protein. The table records roughly 260,000 distinct CDR3 sequences, roughly 15% of them present only once. What was sequenced was PBMCs or a T cell subset sorted from them (not recorded which). These TCRs come from a man younger than 35 who had mild COVID-19 (a few samples of this study predate the infection). Cell type and time point are not known.

J is TRBJ2-5 and V is TRBV11-2; tentative D call: TRBD1 (6 bases). V lost 6 bases to trimming and J lost 2 bases, with 16 bases between them. The CDR3 consists of 15 residues. Germline V CDR1 and CDR2: SGHAT, FQNNGV. The CDR3 DNA follows: TGTGCCAGCAGGTCTCTCCGGGACATTCAAGAGACCCAGTACTTC. It codes for CASRSLRDIQETQYF.

This clonotype occurred a few times. The J gene is TRBJ2-7, the V gene TRBV18; the match to TRBD1 covers 7 bases. Trimming at V came to 3 bases and at J to 5 bases, leaving 4 bases not matched to a gene. The germline gives CDR1 KGHSH, CDR2 LQKENI. The CDR3 length is 13 residues. The CDR3 protein is CASSPGTVDEQYF. Here the CDR3 DNA reads TGTGCCAGCTCACCCGGGACAGTCGACGAGCAGTACTTC.

This clonotype was seen more than once but under ten times. The chain has TRBV11-2 and TRBJ2-5, with D tentatively TRBD2 (6 bases). Trimming pared 9 bases from V and 3 bases from J, leaving 8 bases between. The CDR3 has 11 residues. The germline CDR1 and CDR2 sequences are SGHAT and FQNNGV. Here the CDR3 reads CARVAEETQYF. Written as DNA, the CDR3 is TGTGCCAGAGTAGCGGAAGAGACCCAGTACTTC.

The chain joins TRBV6-5 to TRBJ1-5; 7 bases agree with TRBD1. The V and J ends lost 6 bases and 7 bases, in that order; junction bases with no gene match: 6. Per germline, CDR1 MNHEY and CDR2 SVGAGI. The CDR3 runs 13 residues. CDR3 nucleotides: TGTGCCAGCAGCAGACAGGGTAAACAGCCCCAGCATTTT. Its protein is CASSRQGKQPQHF.

The chain uses TRBV5-6 and TRBJ1-1; 10 bases match TRBD1. CDR3 size: 14 residues. Germline V gene sequence: CDR1 SGHDT, CDR2 YYEEEE. V lost 8 bases, J lost 8 bases, and 12 bases stayed unmatched. This CDR3 reads CASNPPGQGNEAFF. CDR3 bases: TGTGCCAGTAACCCTCCGGGACAGGGGAACGAAGCTTTCTTT.

This clonotype was seen a few times. V gene TRBV5-1 combines with J gene TRBJ1-1; possible D gene TRBD1, 5 bases. Germline V gene data show CDR1 as SGHRS and CDR2 as YFSETQ. Trimming took 4 bases from V and 0 from J, leaving 10 bases between them. This CDR3 region has 14 residues. For the CDR3, the DNA is TGCGCCAGCAGCGTCGACAGTCTGAACACTGAAGCTTTCTTT. Protein: CASSVDSLNTEAFF.

The chain employs TRBV11-3 and TRBJ1-6; no clear D gene. This CDR3 region has 20 residues. CDR1 is SGHNT, CDR2 YENEEA, per germline. The ends were cut back, 0 bases at V and 5 bases at J, with 23 bases in the middle. DNA for the CDR3: TGTGCCAGCAGCTTAGATACGTCAGGTCCTCCTCAGTGGAATAATTCACCCCTCCACTTT. Protein: CASSLDTSGPPQWNNSPLHF.

There are a few counts of this clonotype. The chain recombines TRBV9 with TRBJ2-7, with a tentative D call TRBD2 (6 bases). Deletions cut 3 bases from V and 5 bases from J, with 18 bases between. CDR3 length: 15 residues. CDR1 is SGDLS, CDR2 YYNGEE, per germline. The CDR3 sequence: CASSAHAGPGDEQYF. The CDR3 bases are TGTGCCAGCAGCGCTCACGCGGGGCCCGGGGACGAGCAGTACTTC.

The chain is built from TRBV6-7 and TRBJ1-4; D is possibly TRBD1 (6 bases). TRBV6-7 is reported as an ORF; its role is uncertain. CDR3 size: 14 residues. V was clipped by 6 bases and J by 7 bases, with 15 bases between them. The DNA of the CDR3 is TGTGCCAGCAGCCTCAGGGGCCCGGCTGAAAAACTGTTTTTT. Its protein product is CASSLRGPAEKLFF.